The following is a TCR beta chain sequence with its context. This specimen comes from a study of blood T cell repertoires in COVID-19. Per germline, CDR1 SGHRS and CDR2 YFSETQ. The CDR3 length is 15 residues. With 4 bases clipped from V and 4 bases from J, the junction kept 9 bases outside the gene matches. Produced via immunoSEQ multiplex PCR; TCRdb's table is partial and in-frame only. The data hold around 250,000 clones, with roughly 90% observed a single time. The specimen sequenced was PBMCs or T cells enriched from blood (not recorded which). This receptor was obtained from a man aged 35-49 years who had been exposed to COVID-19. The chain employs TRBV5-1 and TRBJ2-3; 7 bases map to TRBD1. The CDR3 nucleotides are TGCGCCAGCAGCCCGGCCGACAGGGTCGCAGATACGCAGTATTTT. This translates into CASSPADRVADTQYF.